This TCR beta chain was retrieved from a study of early T cells in non-severe SARS-CoV-2 infection. At the level of the study: Sequenced material consisted of bulk RNA (from unsorted whole blood), and chains were unpaired.

This clonotype came up many times. The CDR3 has 15 amino acids. Germline values: CDR1 SGHTA, CDR2 FQGTGA. V was clipped by 4 bases and J by 4 bases, with 13 bases between them. Tagging with unique molecular identifiers was applied to individual cDNA molecules. TCRdb reanalysed the 5' RACE reads using MiXCR and keeps one entry per CDR3 protein. The sample holds about 60,000 distinct CDR3 sequences, over 10% seen once. The sequence came from an adult who was a healthcare worker with PCR-confirmed SARS-CoV-2 infection or an uninfected control (not recorded which). This chain uses TRBV7-3 with TRBJ2-2; D is possibly TRBD1 or TRBD2 (6 bases each). Sequenced input: whole blood. CDR3 coding DNA: TGTGCCAGCAGCTCCTCCGAGGGGGGCACCGGGGAGCTGTTTTTT. Its translation: CASSSSEGGTGELFF.